This TCR beta chain stems from a study of T cell responses to AZD1222 COVID-19 vaccine. The repertoire was sequenced with immunoSEQ multiplex PCR; TCRdb's copy has only in-frame clones and lacks some. Altogether some 94,000 clones are present, over 85% being singletons, with the ten largest covering 5.3%. Combined were second doses at about 4 or about 12 weeks. Per the germline V gene, CDR1 is MNHEY and CDR2 is SMNVEV (reference sequence). The CDR3 is made up of 13 amino acids. Trimming at V came to 2 bases and at J to 6 bases, leaving 3 bases not matched to a gene. To note about this clone: Antigen unknown. Other DNA sequences in the same sample also yield this CDR3.

Study results and limitations: Mostly white British, mostly female donors; authors suggested clonal diversity may be underestimated. Reports indicate that nearly half of spike-specific TCRs are directed at unmutated variant regions.

The sequence was obtained from an adult who received the AZD1222 COVID-19 vaccine. The sequences come from peripheral blood, collected 28 days after the second AZD1222 dose. The rearrangement uses TRBV27 and TRBJ2-7; 8 bases fit TRBD1. CDR3 loop: CASSLDRGLEQYF. The CDR3 bases are TGTGCCAGCAGTTTAGACAGGGGCCTCGAGCAGTACTTC.